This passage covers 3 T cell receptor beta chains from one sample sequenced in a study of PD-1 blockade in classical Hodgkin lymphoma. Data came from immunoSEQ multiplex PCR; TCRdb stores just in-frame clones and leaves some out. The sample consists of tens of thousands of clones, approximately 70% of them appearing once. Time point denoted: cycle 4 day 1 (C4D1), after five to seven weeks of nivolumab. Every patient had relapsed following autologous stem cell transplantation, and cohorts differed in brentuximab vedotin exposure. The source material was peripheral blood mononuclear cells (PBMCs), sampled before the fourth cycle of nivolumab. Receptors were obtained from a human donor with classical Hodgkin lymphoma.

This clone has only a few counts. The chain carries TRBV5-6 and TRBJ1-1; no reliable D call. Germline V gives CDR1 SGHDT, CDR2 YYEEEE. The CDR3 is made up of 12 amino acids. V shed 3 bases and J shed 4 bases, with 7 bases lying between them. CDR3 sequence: CASSWERTEAFF. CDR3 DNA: TGTGCCAGCAGCTGGGAGCGCACTGAAGCTTTCTTT.

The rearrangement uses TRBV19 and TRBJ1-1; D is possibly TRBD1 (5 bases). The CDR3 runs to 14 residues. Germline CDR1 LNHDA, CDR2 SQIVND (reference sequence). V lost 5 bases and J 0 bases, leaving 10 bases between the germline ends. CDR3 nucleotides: TGTGCCAGTAGTTTTGGGACGATGAACACTGAAGCTTTCTTT. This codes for CASSFGTMNTEAFF.

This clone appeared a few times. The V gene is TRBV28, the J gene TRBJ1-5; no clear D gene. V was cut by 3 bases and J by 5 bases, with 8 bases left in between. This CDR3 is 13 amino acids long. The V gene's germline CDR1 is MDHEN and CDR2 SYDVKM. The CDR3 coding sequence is TGTGCCAGCAGTTTCTGGGCAGATCAGCCCCAGCATTTT. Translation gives CASSFWADQPQHF.